This T cell receptor (beta chain) is from a study of blood T cell repertoires in COVID-19. Trimming removed 1 base from V and 6 bases from J, with 9 bases in between. Germline CDR1 MGHDK, CDR2 SYGVNS. The CDR3 extends over 14 amino acids. This clone came up many times. Libraries were prepared by immunoSEQ multiplex PCR; TCRdb keeps only in-frame clonotypes and omits some of them. The sample includes about 200,000 clones, approximately 82% of them seen just once. Sequencing was carried out using PBMCs or T cells enriched from blood (not recorded which). The V call is TRBV25-1, the J call TRBJ1-4; D may be TRBD1 (5 bases). The receptor's source is a woman aged 55 to 70 with acute COVID-19. For the CDR3, the DNA is TGTGCCAGCAGTGAATTGGAGGGGTATGAAAAACTGTTTTTT. This encodes CASSELEGYEKLFF.